These T cell receptor beta chains were read from a single sample in a study of technical replicates of blood from a handful of donors. Profiling relied on immunoSEQ multiplex PCR, and the TCRdb table lists in-frame clones only, not all of them. In the table there are roughly 60,000 clones, approximately 87% of which are singletons. Sequenced sample: PBMCs. The source is a human donor in good health. Some clones in this sample may be carry-over from other donors' samples. Both conserved end residues are part of each CDR3. A D gene is named only where the DNA matches it firmly. For some rows the clone size is stated as once, few or many, or as a class when expanded; others skip it.

D gene	V gene	clone size	J gene	CDR3 DNA	CDR3 protein
.	TRBV21-1	.	TRBJ1-2	TGTGCCAGCGGAGGGGAGGGCGACTATGGCTACACCTTC	CASGGEGDYGYTF
.	TRBV4-2	once	TRBJ2-7	TGTGCCAGCAGCCAAGATCGTCGGTCCCTTTACGAGCAGTACTTC	CASSQDRRSLYEQYF
.	TRBV2	.	TRBJ2-7	TGTGCCAGCAGTGATTTGACAGGAGATAACTACGAGCAGTACTTC	CASSDLTGDNYEQYF
TRBD2	TRBV5-6	.	TRBJ2-5	TGTGCCAGCAGCCTGCGACTAGCGGGAACAGAGACCCAGTACTTC	CASSLRLAGTETQYF
.	TRBV6-6	once	TRBJ2-3	TGTGCCAGCAAGGGGGGCACAGATACGCAGTATTTT	CASKGGTDTQYF
TRBD2	TRBV2	.	TRBJ2-3	TGTGCCAGCAGTAAGCTAGCGGGGGGGACCCCGGGGACGCAGTATTTT	CASSKLAGGTPGTQYF
.	TRBV18	.	TRBJ2-7	TGTGCCAGCTCACCGGACGGGACAAAAAACAAACAGTACTTC	CASSPDGTKNKQYF
.	TRBV10-2	.	TRBJ1-5	TGCGCCAGCAGTGATCAGGGACAGCCCCAGCATTTT	CASSDQGQPQHF
.	TRBV19	.	TRBJ1-2	TGTGCCAGTCGCGACCACTTCGGGTTGTACACCTTC	CASRDHFGLYTF
TRBD2	TRBV11-2	.	TRBJ2-1	TGTGCCAGCAGCTTAGGACTAGCGGGGGGGCTCAATGAGCAGTTCTTC	CASSLGLAGGLNEQFF
TRBD1	TRBV2	.	TRBJ2-1	TGTGCCAGCGGGGTCGGGACAGGGGACAATGAGCAGTTCTTC	CASGVGTGDNEQFF
.	TRBV6-1	.	TRBJ2-2	TGTGCCAGCAATCAGAAAGGACTGTCCACCGGGGAGCTGTTTTTT	CASNQKGLSTGELFF
TRBD1	TRBV29-1	.	TRBJ1-2	TGCAGCGTTAGACAGGGGCCTAACTATGGCTACACCTTC	CSVRQGPNYGYTF
.	TRBV7-2	.	TRBJ2-5	TGTGCCAGCACATTAATAGCTCAACCTAAAGAGACCCAGTACTTC	CASTLIAQPKETQYF
.	TRBV27	.	TRBJ1-5	TGTGCCAGCAGTTTACTGGGGCCGAATCAGCCCCAGCATTTT	CASSLLGPNQPQHF
.	TRBV11-3	.	TRBJ1-4	TGTGCCAGCAGCTTCTCAGGGTGGTGTATTGAAAAACTGTTTTTT	CASSFSGWCIEKLFF
.	TRBV9	.	TRBJ2-7	TGTGCCAGCAGCGTAGGGCCAGTTCGGGGCTACGAGCAGTACTTC	CASSVGPVRGYEQYF
.	TRBV6-6	once	TRBJ2-5	TGTGCCAGCAGTTACCCAAGGGGGGGAAGCGAGACCCAGTACTTC	CASSYPRGGSETQYF
.	TRBV7-9	once	TRBJ2-2	TGTGCCAGCAGCTTAGTAGCGGACAACACCGGGGAGCTGTTTTTT	CASSLVADNTGELFF
.	TRBV19	.	TRBJ1-1	TGTGCCAGTAGTATAGCCAGGGCTAACACTGAAGCTTTCTTT	CASSIARANTEAFF
TRBD1	TRBV6-4	few	TRBJ2-2	TGTGCCAGCAGGACAGGGTTGAACACCGGGGAGCTGTTTTTT	CASRTGLNTGELFF
TRBD1	TRBV15	.	TRBJ1-2	TGTGCCACCAGCAGAGAGATCGACAGGGGACGCGCCTTC	CATSREIDRGRAF
TRBD2	TRBV5-1	.	TRBJ2-3	TGCGCCAGCAGCGGAGGGACTAGCGGAAGCACAGATACGCAGTATTTT	CASSGGTSGSTDTQYF
TRBD2	TRBV7-9	.	TRBJ2-3	TGTGCCAGCACCTCCGGACTAGCTCCAGATACGCAGTATTTT	CASTSGLAPDTQYF
TRBD2	TRBV30	.	TRBJ2-7	TGTGCCTGGAGTAGACTTAGCGGGGTGGAGGGGCAGTACTTC	CAWSRLSGVEGQYF
.	TRBV10-3	.	TRBJ1-2	TGTGCCATCAGTGAGTCGAGAGGGAGTGGCTATGGCTACACCTTC	CAISESRGSGYGYTF
.	TRBV11-2	.	TRBJ2-5	TGTGCCAGCAGCGCCAGGGCTGAGACCCAGTACTTC	CASSARAETQYF
.	TRBV7-2	.	TRBJ2-2	TGTGCCAGCAGCTTACAACCCCTGGCCACCGGGGAGCTGTTTTTT	CASSLQPLATGELFF
.	TRBV7-3	.	TRBJ2-5	TGTGCCAGCAGCCCAATGGGGGGGCGACAAGAGACCCAGTACTTC	CASSPMGGRQETQYF
TRBD2	TRBV7-2	.	TRBJ2-2	TGTGCCAGCAGCTACACTAGCGGGGGGGTCACCGGGGAGCTGTTTTTT	CASSYTSGGVTGELFF
.	TRBV7-9	.	TRBJ2-7	TGTGCCAGCAGCTTAGAGAACAGTCTTAACTCCTACGAGCAGTACTTC	CASSLENSLNSYEQYF
TRBD2	TRBV6-1	.	TRBJ2-5	TGTGCCAGCAGTGTTTTAGCGGGAGGTAAAGAGACCCAGTACTTC	CASSVLAGGKETQYF
.	TRBV2	.	TRBJ1-1	TGTGCCAGCAGTGAACATGAACAGGTTGAAGCTTTCTTT	CASSEHEQVEAFF
TRBD2	TRBV7-3	.	TRBJ2-3	TGTGCCAGCAGCTTAAACCCTCTGAGGGGAGGGGTTAGCACAGATACGCAGTATTTT	CASSLNPLRGGVSTDTQYF
.	TRBV6-5	once	TRBJ1-1	TGTGCCACCACTCAGGGGTTGAGGACTGAAGCTTTCTTT	CATTQGLRTEAFF
.	TRBV6-1	.	TRBJ2-7	TGTGCCAGCAGTGAAACAGGGCACGAGCAGTACTTC	CASSETGHEQYF
.	TRBV6-1	.	TRBJ1-2	TGTGCCAGCACGAGGGGCGGGACCGGCTTTGATGGCTACACCTTC	CASTRGGTGFDGYTF
TRBD1	TRBV5-6	.	TRBJ1-2	TGTGCCAGCAGCGAAAGGACAGGTATATTCTATGGCTACACCTTC	CASSERTGIFYGYTF
.	TRBV12-2	.	TRBJ2-5	TGTGCAAGTGCGGGGTTCCAAGAGACCCAGTACTTC	CASAGFQETQYF
.	TRBV4-3	.	TRBJ1-4	TGCGCCAGCAGCCAAGCACGTTGGGGGGGGAGGGCCGGTGAAAAACTGTTTTTT	CASSQARWGGRAGEKLFF
TRBD1	TRBV13	.	TRBJ2-7	TGTGCCAGCAGCCCGCGACAGGGCTTTCTAGGCGAGCAGTACTTC	CASSPRQGFLGEQYF
.	TRBV7-9	.	TRBJ1-4	TGTGCCAGCAGCTCCACGGACAGTATGAATGAAAAACTGTTTTTT	CASSSTDSMNEKLFF
.	TRBV2	.	TRBJ1-1	TGTGCCAGCAGTGGATTGGCGAACACTGAAGCTTTCTTT	CASSGLANTEAFF
.	TRBV5-4	.	TRBJ2-3	TGTGCCAGCAGCTTCCAAACCAAGCCCGTCACAGATACGCAGTATTTT	CASSFQTKPVTDTQYF
TRBD1	TRBV7-3	few	TRBJ1-1	TGTGCCAGCAGCTTAAGTGGGACAGGGGATGAAGCTTTCTTT	CASSLSGTGDEAFF
.	TRBV6-1	.	TRBJ1-2	TGTGCCAGCAGTCCCTCCTCTAACTATGGCTACACCTTC	CASSPSSNYGYTF
TRBD2	TRBV27	once	TRBJ2-4	TGTGCCAGCAGTTCCCTAGCGGGGGGGCCTAGAAACATTCAGTACTTC	CASSSLAGGPRNIQYF